Shown below are 21 T cell receptor beta chains from a single sample sequenced in a study of identical twins. TCRdb reprocessed the 5' RACE reads via MiXCR and lists one record per CDR3 protein. The sample has about 690,000 distinct CDR3 sequences, less than 25% seen once. These same data were also listed under a study on T cells expressing NK-cell markers.

The specimen was PBMCs. The receptors derive from a woman between 18 and 29 years old in good health.

This clonotype was found a few times. The V and J genes are TRBV29-1 and TRBJ2-7; 8 bases align to TRBD2. After removal of 7 bases from V and 0 bases from J, the junction contained 8 bases not matched to a gene. Germline V lookup: CDR1 SQVTM, CDR2 ANQGSEA. The CDR3 has 14 amino acids. The DNA for the CDR3 is TGCAGCGCAGCAACTAGCGGTAGCTCCTACGAGCAGTACTTC. It codes for CSAATSGSSYEQYF.

The chain is built from TRBV7-2 and TRBJ2-2; TRBD2 is a possible D gene (6 bases). The CDR3 has 15 amino acids. V gave up 0 bases and J gave up 10 bases, with 15 bases separating them. Germline lookup yields CDR1 SGHTA and CDR2 FQGNSA. CDR3 loop: CASSLALSGPAELFF. The CDR3 region has the DNA TGTGCCAGCAGCTTAGCCCTTAGCGGACCGGCGGAGCTGTTTTTT.

This clonotype was counted only a few times. This chain links TRBV7-2 with TRBJ2-5; TRBD1 might be the D (5 bases). This CDR3 contains 13 residues. Trimming took 5 bases from V and 5 from J, leaving 12 bases between them. CDR1 and CDR2 (germline): SGHTA, FQGNSA. CDR3 sequence reads: CASSQPGLETQYF. As DNA, the CDR3 is TGTGCCAGCAGCCAACCAGGGCTGGAGACCCAGTACTTC.

The rearrangement joins TRBV14 to TRBJ1-1; D is unclear. V lost 1 base and J 1 base, leaving 7 bases between the germline ends. CDR1 is SGHDN, CDR2 FVKESK, per germline. The CDR3 is 14 amino acids. As DNA, the CDR3 is TGTGCCAGCAGCCAAGGGACTAGGAACACTGAAGCTTTCTTT. Protein sequence: CASSQGTRNTEAFF.

This clonotype turned up a few times. This sequence joins TRBV28 and TRBJ2-3; TRBD2 is a possible D gene (6 bases). Between the trimmed V and J ends, which lost 10 bases and 4 bases, there was a span of 18 bases. CDR3 length equals 14 residues. Germline loops: CDR1 MDHEN, CDR2 SYDVKM. Written as DNA, the CDR3 is TGTGCCATCCTACCTAGCGTCGCCGCAGATACGCAGTATTTT. Translating gives CAILPSVAADTQYF. The variable domain in full, completed from reference TRBV28 and TRBJ2-3, reads DVKVTQSSRYLVKRTGEKVFLECVQDMDHENMFWYRQDPGLGLRLIYFSYDVKMKEKGDIPEGYSVSREKKERFSLILESASTNQTSMYLCAILPSVAADTQYFGPGTRLTVL.

The CDR3 sequence: CASTTGQGHTGELFF. DNA of the CDR3: TGTGCCAGCACCACGGGACAGGGGCACACCGGGGAGCTGTTTTTT. The chain uses TRBV6-1 and TRBJ2-2; 10 nucleotides match TRBD1. Germline V lookup: CDR1 MNHNS, CDR2 SASEGT. The CDR3 totals 15 residues. V was clipped by 7 bases and J by 3 bases; unmatched bases: 5.

The V gene is TRBV29-1, the J gene TRBJ2-3, with 8 positions matching TRBD1. There are 14 residues in the CDR3. J was trimmed by 1 base and V by 8 bases; bases with no gene match: 8. The germline V gene encodes CDR1 SQVTM and CDR2 ANQGSEA. The chain's CDR3 is CSIYGQGGTDTQYF. CDR3 bases: TGCAGCATCTATGGACAGGGAGGCACAGATACGCAGTATTTT.

The V gene is TRBV7-3, the J gene TRBJ2-7, with unresolved D. V lost 0 bases and J 7 bases, leaving 13 bases between the germline ends. Germline V gives CDR1 SGHTA, CDR2 FQGTGA. There are 14 residues in the CDR3. This chain's CDR3 is CASSLTGFLGEQYF. The CDR3, as DNA: TGTGCCAGCAGCTTAACCGGGTTCTTGGGGGAGCAGTACTTC.

The sample holds many counts of this clonotype. The chain recombines TRBV12-3 or TRBV12-4 with TRBJ1-5; D ambiguous. V was pared by 5 bases and J by 13 bases, with 12 bases between. CDR3 length: 11 residues. The CDR3: CASSDPAPQHF. In DNA, the CDR3 is TGTGCCAGCAGTGATCCGGCACCTCAGCATTTT.

This clonotype was seen a few times. V is TRBV27 and J is TRBJ2-3; D is unresolved. CDR3 length: 16 amino acids. From germline, CDR1 is MNHEY and CDR2 SMNVEV (reference sequence). Trimming stripped 1 base from V and 1 base from J, with 12 bases between. CDR3 region: CASSLWGDTRTDTQYF. CDR3 nucleotides: TGTGCCAGCAGTTTATGGGGTGATACCCGCACAGATACGCAGTATTTT.

Ten or more counts support this clonotype. V is TRBV20-1 and J is TRBJ2-7, with 10 bases that match TRBD2. The CDR3 is made up of 14 amino acids. Germline V gene sequence: CDR1 DFQATT, CDR2 SNEGSKA (reference sequence). After removal of 5 bases from V and 6 bases from J, the junction contained 10 bases not matched to a gene. Written as DNA, the CDR3 is TGCAGTGCTGCCCCCGTGACTAGCGGGCGCGAGCAGTACTTC. Its protein is CSAAPVTSGREQYF.

J is TRBJ1-2 and V is TRBV5-5, with TRBD1 identical over 9 bases. The V gene end was trimmed by 4 bases and the J gene end by 6 bases; junction bases not matched to a gene: 13. The CDR3 has 16 residues. CDR1 is SGHKS, CDR2 YYEKEE, per germline (reference sequence). The CDR3 coding sequence is TGTGCCAGCAGCCGAGGTACCCGGGACAGGGAACATGGCTACACCTTC. This gives the protein CASSRGTRDREHGYTF.

In its sample, this clonotype was seen many times. V is TRBV18 and J is TRBJ2-1, with unresolved D. Trimming stripped 7 bases from V and 2 bases from J, with 12 bases between. Germline V gene data show CDR1 as KGHSH and CDR2 as LQKENI. This CDR3 region has 14 residues. CDR3 protein: CASLTAPPYNEQFF. The CDR3 coding sequence is TGTGCCAGCTTAACGGCACCTCCCTACAATGAGCAGTTCTTC.

The table lists this clonotype with many counts. This rearrangement joins TRBV3-1 to TRBJ2-7; 7 bases map to TRBD1. The CDR3 has 16 residues. V was pared by 5 bases and J by 3 bases, with 13 bases of the junction left unmatched. CDR1 and CDR2 (germline): LGHDT, YNNKEL (reference sequence). CDR3 amino acids: CASSDNMGQTLYEQYF. Written as DNA, the CDR3 is TGTGCCAGCAGCGATAATATGGGACAGACCCTCTACGAGCAGTACTTC.

This clonotype was counted ten times or more. This chain links TRBV19 with TRBJ2-1; TRBD2 is a possible D gene (6 bases). Trimming stripped 2 bases from V and 2 bases from J, with 10 bases between. Germline loops: CDR1 LNHDA, CDR2 SQIVND (reference sequence). The CDR3 is 15 residues long. The CDR3 is CASSIMEGPYNEQFF. CDR3 DNA sequence: TGTGCCAGTAGTATAATGGAGGGGCCCTACAATGAGCAGTTCTTC.

This clonotype came up many times. This chain joins TRBV12-3 or TRBV12-4 and TRBJ1-2; 7 bases fit TRBD1. The CDR3 covers 14 residues. V lost 7 bases and J lost 7; bases outside the gene matches: 12. CDR3 nucleotide sequence: TGTGCCAGCACCGCGACAGGGAACGTTGGTGGCTACACCTTC. Protein sequence: CASTATGNVGGYTF.

This clonotype was detected only a few times. The chain links TRBV25-1 to TRBJ2-3; D unclear. This CDR3 is built from 13 residues. Germline V gives CDR1 MGHDK, CDR2 SYGVNS. V lost 1 base, J lost 0 bases, and 2 bases lay in between. CDR3 loop: CASSESSTDTQYF. In nucleotides, the CDR3 is TGTGCCAGCAGTGAATCTAGCACAGATACGCAGTATTTT.

This clonotype was detected only a few times. CDR3 in amino acids: CAGRTGPYNEQFF. CDR3 DNA: TGTGCCGGGAGGACAGGGCCCTACAATGAGCAGTTCTTC. This sequence joins TRBV2 and TRBJ2-1; 8 bases fit TRBD1. V gave up 11 bases and J gave up 2 bases; unmatched junction bases: 5. Germline values: CDR1 SNHLY, CDR2 FYNNEI. This CDR3 is built from 13 residues. Drawing the rest from reference TRBV2 and TRBJ2-1, the complete variable domain is EPEVTQTPSHQVTQMGQEVILRCVPISNHLYFYWYRQILGQKVEFLVSFYNNEISEKSEIFDDQFSVERPDGSNFTLKIRSTKLEDSAMYFCAGRTGPYNEQFFGPGTRLTVL.

The V and J genes are TRBV20-1 and TRBJ2-5; 11 positions match TRBD1. The CDR3 extends over 13 amino acids. Germline V CDR1 and CDR2: DFQATT, SNEGSKA (reference sequence). V was clipped by 6 bases and J by 5 bases; unmatched bases: 5. CDR3 sequence (DNA): TGCAGTGCCGGGGACAGGGGGAAGGAGACCCAGTACTTC. It is translated as CSAGDRGKETQYF.

This clonotype was recorded a few times. The chain links TRBV6-1 to TRBJ2-3; perhaps TRBD2 as D (6 bases). The CDR3 runs to 14 residues. From germline, CDR1 is MNHNS and CDR2 SASEGT. Trimming shortened V by 8 bases and J by 3 bases, and 15 bases separated the two germline ends. In DNA, the CDR3 is TGTGCCAGCGGACGGGAGTTAGGGACAGATACGCAGTATTTT. As protein: CASGRELGTDTQYF.

This clonotype turned up a few times. The chain uses TRBV20-1 and TRBJ2-7, with 10 bases identical to TRBD2. The CDR3 spans 15 residues. Trimming at V came to 0 bases and at J to 5 bases, leaving 7 bases not matched to a gene. The germline V gene has CDR1 DFQATT and CDR2 SNEGSKA (reference sequence). This CDR3 is CSARDSASGGNEQYF. CDR3 sequence (DNA): TGCAGTGCTAGAGATTCGGCTAGCGGGGGCAACGAGCAGTACTTC.